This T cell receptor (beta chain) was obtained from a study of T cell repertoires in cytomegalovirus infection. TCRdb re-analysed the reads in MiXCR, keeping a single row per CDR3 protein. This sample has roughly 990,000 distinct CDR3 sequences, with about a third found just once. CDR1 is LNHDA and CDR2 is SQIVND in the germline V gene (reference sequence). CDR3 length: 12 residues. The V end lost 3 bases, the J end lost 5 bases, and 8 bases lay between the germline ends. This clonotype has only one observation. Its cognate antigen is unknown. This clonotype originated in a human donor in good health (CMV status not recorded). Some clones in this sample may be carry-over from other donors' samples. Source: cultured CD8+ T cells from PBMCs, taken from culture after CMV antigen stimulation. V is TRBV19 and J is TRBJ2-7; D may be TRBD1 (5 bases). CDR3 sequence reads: CASSIRTNEQYF. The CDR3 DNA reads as TGTGCCAGTAGTATTAGGACAAACGAGCAGTACTTC.